One T cell receptor beta chain is described in this entry. Which antigen it targets is not known. Nothing much larger sits one base from this clone, and base qualities are not available. The record originates from a study of T-cell memory formation after mild COVID-19 (dated by TCRdb to the early 2020s). Describing the broader study: TCR sequence clusters from the two donors were found to be largely donor specific. The cohort was made up of two young adult volunteers, one female and one male, who were previously healthy. In two donors, T-cell clones that expanded and contracted after mild COVID-19 were followed by sequencing TCRalpha and TCRbeta repertoires longitudinally. Broad study findings and their caveats: Some responding clones were detected in pre-infection memory, suggesting pre-existing cross-reactive memory T cells joined the SARS-CoV-2 response. SARS-CoV-2 specificity of the second-wave clones peaking on day 37 was not confirmed. Contracting CD4+ clones appeared mostly in the CM and EM memory subsets, whereas CD8+ clones were enriched in EMRA. From day 15 to 85, contracting clones showed balanced CD4/CD8 phenotypes, whereas a second wave of clones that expanded from day 15 to 37 leaned towards CD4+. The study included only a couple of mild cases, and larger cohorts that include severe cases with pre-infection samples were judged to be necessary.

TCRdb lists the instrument as Illumina NovaSeq 6000. TCRalpha and TCRbeta cDNA libraries were built by 5'RACE with constant-segment primers, adding sample barcodes and unique molecular identifiers. RNA was extracted from every sample with Trizol reagent. The libraries were amplified in two PCR steps, and the second step added a second sample barcode and Illumina TruSeq adapters. Sequencing of the libraries was done on an Illumina NovaSeq, producing 2 x 150 bp paired-end reads. The published analysis was carried out like this. Demultiplexing of reads and collapsing into UMI-guided consensus sequences were performed with migec v1.2.7. Using mixcr v2.1.11, UMI consensuses were aligned to TRA and TRB V and J templates and then assembled into clonotypes. A clonotype was counted as expanded or contracted only when both edgeR and NoisET called the clonotype significant, with the noise models trained on biological replicates. For edgeR calls, a false discovery rate-adjusted p below 0.01 and a log2 fold-change threshold of 1 were applied. As an exploratory analysis of dynamics, max-normalized trajectories of the 1000 most abundant clonotypes were examined with PCA combined with hierarchical clustering. Each responding clone was given a CD4 or CD8 phenotype based on the CD4+ and CD8+ repertoires, which had been sequenced separately. TCRdb reprocessing: public reads trimmed at Q25 with fastp, clones called with MiXCR, in-frame beta chains kept. Under each unique CDR3 protein, matching rows form one entry showing the most common genes and DNA. TCRdb, not the authors, supplied the V and J calls. Recorded for this sample are a few hundred thousand distinct CDR3 sequences; about 17% of them occurred a single time. The biggest ten clones account for about a fifth of the sample.

Ficoll-Paque density gradient centrifugation was used to isolate PBMCs. CDR1 and CDR2, per the germline V gene (reference sequence), are DFQATT and SNEGSKA. Trimming removed 5 bases from V and 5 bases from J; the gene matches leave 9 bases unexplained. From cysteine to phenylalanine, the CDR3 is 15 amino acids long. The kept DNA is CDR3 alone, 45 bases in frame from the first base. The sequencing sample was made of PBMCs or a T cell subset sorted from them (not recorded which). The TCR comes from a man aged 18 to 29 who had mild COVID-19 (a few samples of this study predate the infection). The sample titles of this study are shuffled in the database, so cell type and time point are left out; the donor was told from shared clones. The V gene is TRBV20-1 and the J gene is TRBJ1-5; TRBD1 lines up with 10 middle nucleotides. The CDR3 here reads CSASNFGTGDQPQHF. The nucleotide sequence reads TGCAGTGCTTCGAATTTCGGGACAGGGGATCAGCCCCAGCATTTT.